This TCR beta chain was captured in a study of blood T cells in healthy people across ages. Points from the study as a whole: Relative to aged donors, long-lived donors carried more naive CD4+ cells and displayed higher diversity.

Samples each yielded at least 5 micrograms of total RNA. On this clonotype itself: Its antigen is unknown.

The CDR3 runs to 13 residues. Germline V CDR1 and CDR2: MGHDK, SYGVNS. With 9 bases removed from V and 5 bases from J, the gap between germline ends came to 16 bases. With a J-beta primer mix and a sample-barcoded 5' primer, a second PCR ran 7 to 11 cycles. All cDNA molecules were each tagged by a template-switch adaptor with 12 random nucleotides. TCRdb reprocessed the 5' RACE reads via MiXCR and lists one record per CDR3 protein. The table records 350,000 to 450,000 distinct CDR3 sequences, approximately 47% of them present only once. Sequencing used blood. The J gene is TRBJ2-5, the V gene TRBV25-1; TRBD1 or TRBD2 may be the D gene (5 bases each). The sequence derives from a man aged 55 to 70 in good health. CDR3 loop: CAREEAGKETQYF. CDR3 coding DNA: TGTGCCAGGGAGGAAGCAGGGAAGGAGACCCAGTACTTC.